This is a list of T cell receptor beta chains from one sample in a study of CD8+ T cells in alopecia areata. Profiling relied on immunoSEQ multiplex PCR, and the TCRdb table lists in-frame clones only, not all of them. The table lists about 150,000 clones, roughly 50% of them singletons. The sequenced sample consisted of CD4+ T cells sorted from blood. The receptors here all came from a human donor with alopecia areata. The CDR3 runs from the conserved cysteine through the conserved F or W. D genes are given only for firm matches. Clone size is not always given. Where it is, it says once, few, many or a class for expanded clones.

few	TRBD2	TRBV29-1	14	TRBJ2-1	CSARIAGGPNEQFF	TGCAGCGCCCGGATAGCGGGAGGACCCAATGAGCAGTTCTTC
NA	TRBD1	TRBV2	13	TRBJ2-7	CASTGTGEPEQYF	TGTGCCAGCACTGGGACAGGGGAGCCCGAGCAGTACTTC
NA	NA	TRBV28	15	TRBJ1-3	CASSFGQRRLNTIYF	TGTGCCAGCAGTTTCGGGCAGAGAAGACTAAACACCATATATTTT
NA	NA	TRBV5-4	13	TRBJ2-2	CASSGDPGRELFF	TGTGCCAGCAGCGGAGACCCCGGGCGGGAGCTGTTTTTT
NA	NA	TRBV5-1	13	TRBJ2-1	CASSSRGPAEQFF	TGCGCCAGCAGCTCCCGGGGTCCGGCTGAGCAGTTCTTC
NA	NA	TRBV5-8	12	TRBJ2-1	CASSLGPVVRFF	TGTGCCAGCAGCTTGGGCCCCGTGGTTCGGTTCTTC
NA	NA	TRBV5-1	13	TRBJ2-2	CASSLARTGELFF	TGCGCCAGCAGCTTGGCTAGGACCGGGGAGCTGTTTTTT
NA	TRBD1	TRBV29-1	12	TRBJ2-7	CSVATGDYEQYF	TGCAGCGTAGCGACAGGGGACTACGAGCAGTACTTC
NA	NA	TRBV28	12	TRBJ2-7	CASSPRDYEQYF	TGTGCCAGCAGTCCACGGGACTACGAGCAGTACTTC
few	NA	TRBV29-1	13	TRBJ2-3	CSLAGARADTQYF	TGCAGCCTGGCGGGGGCTAGGGCAGATACGCAGTATTTT
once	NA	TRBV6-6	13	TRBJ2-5	CASSPRRTETQYF	TGTGCCAGCTCCCCCCGGAGGACGGAGACCCAGTACTTC
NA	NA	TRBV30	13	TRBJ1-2	CAWSAKNSHGYTF	TGTGCCTGGAGTGCCAAGAACAGCCATGGCTACACCTTC
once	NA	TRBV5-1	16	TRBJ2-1	CASSLHFQGSPNEQFF	TGCGCCAGCAGTCTCCATTTTCAGGGATCCCCCAATGAGCAGTTCTTC
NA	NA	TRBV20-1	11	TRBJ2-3	CSLATLGSQYF	TGCAGCCTAGCCACCCTGGGATCGCAGTATTTT
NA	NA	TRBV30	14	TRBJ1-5	CAWRGSGSNQPQHF	TGTGCCTGGAGGGGGTCGGGTAGCAATCAGCCCCAGCATTTT
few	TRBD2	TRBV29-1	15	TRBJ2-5	CSVDRASGVQETQYF	TGCAGCGTTGATCGGGCTAGCGGAGTCCAAGAGACCCAGTACTTC
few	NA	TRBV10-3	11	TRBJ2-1	CAISDIGTQFF	TGTGCCATCAGTGATATCGGGACCCAGTTCTTC
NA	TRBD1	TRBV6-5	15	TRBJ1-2	CASSYLPGGQGGYTF	TGTGCCAGCAGTTACTTGCCAGGGGGCCAGGGTGGCTACACCTTC
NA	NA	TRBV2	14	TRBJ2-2	CASSELPETGELFF	TGTGCCAGCAGTGAACTCCCCGAGACCGGGGAGCTGTTTTTT
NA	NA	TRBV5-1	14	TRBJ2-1	CASSLVGADNEQFF	TGCGCCAGCAGCTTGGTAGGAGCGGACAATGAGCAGTTCTTC
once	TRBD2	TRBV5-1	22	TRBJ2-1	CASSLPAPGLAGGPGSYNEQFF	TGCGCCAGCAGCCTCCCCGCACCGGGACTAGCGGGAGGGCCGGGGTCCTACAATGAGCAGTTCTTC
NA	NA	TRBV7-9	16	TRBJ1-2	CASSLEPSNRNYGYTF	TGTGCCAGCAGCTTAGAGCCTTCCAACAGGAACTATGGCTACACCTTC
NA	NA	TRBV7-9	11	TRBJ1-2	CASSLTTFPRF	TGTGCCAGCAGCTTAACCACGTTTCCGAGATTC
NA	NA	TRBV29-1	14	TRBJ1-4	CSVSRGWTNEKLFF	TGCAGCGTTTCTAGGGGGTGGACTAATGAAAAACTGTTTTTT
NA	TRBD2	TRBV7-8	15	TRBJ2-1	CASSLGRGRTNEQFF	TGTGCCAGCAGCTTAGGGCGGGGGAGAACCAATGAGCAGTTCTTC
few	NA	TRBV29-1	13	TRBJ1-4	CSVSVATNEKLFF	TGCAGCGTCTCAGTTGCAACTAATGAAAAACTGTTTTTT
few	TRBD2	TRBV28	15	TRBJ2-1	CASSLRTSGYNEQFF	TGTGCCAGCAGTTTACGGACTAGCGGGTACAATGAGCAGTTCTTC
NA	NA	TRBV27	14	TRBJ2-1	CASSSPWTNNEQFF	TGTGCCAGCAGTTCCCCATGGACCAACAATGAGCAGTTCTTC